This paragraph covers one TCR beta chain sequence. This specimen comes from a study of blood T cell repertoires in COVID-19. Study details: Samples of COVID-19 (acute and convalescent) were obtained from the United States, Italy and Spain. Sample material is recorded as cDNA or gDNA derived from T cells, B-cell-depleted T cells, or PBMCs.

The J segment lost 11 bases and the V segment lost 0 bases, leaving 12 bases of the junction unmatched. Germline V lookup: CDR1 LGHDT, CDR2 YNNKEL (reference sequence). The CDR3 spans 15 residues. Source study methods: Estimated nucleated cell counts came from reference gene primer amplification. Some clones are missing from TCRdb's copy, which holds only in-frame ones; the method was immunoSEQ multiplex PCR. V, J and clone size derive from that table, while D and trimming were established from the DNA sequence. The sample has over 200,000 clones, more than 65% seen once. The sample consisted of peripheral blood. This TCR was recovered from a woman over 75 with acute or convalescent COVID-19. V gene TRBV3-1 (or the pseudogene TRBV3-2) combines with J gene TRBJ2-7; 8 bases match TRBD2. The CDR3 nucleotides are TGTGCCAGCAGCCAAGATTCGGGGGCGGGAGGCTCCGAGTACTTC. Residues: CASSQDSGAGGSEYF.